These 31 T cell receptor beta chains originate from one sample sequenced in a study of cytomegalovirus exposure and HLA in healthy donors. The study ran its PCR with 60 Vbeta and 13 Jbeta primers. The table came from immunoSEQ multiplex PCR; TCRdb's copy has only in-frame clones and leaves some out. The sample lists more than 85,000 clones; roughly four fifths were seen once. Sequenced: PBMCs. These receptors originate from a man aged 35 to 55 in good health and CMV-seronegative.

This sequence joins TRBV6-5 and TRBJ1-5, with 7 bases identical to TRBD1. Germline V gives CDR1 MNHEY, CDR2 SVGAGI. The V segment lost 6 bases and the J segment 0 bases; nucleotides outside the gene matches: 5. The CDR3 has 15 amino acids. CDR3 sequence: CASRMQGVSNQPQHF. DNA for the CDR3: TGTGCCAGCAGGATGCAGGGGGTTAGCAATCAGCCCCAGCATTTT.

The CDR3 protein is CASSPRFVSYEQYF. The CDR3 DNA is TGTGCCAGCAGCCCCCGTTTTGTCTCCTACGAGCAGTACTTC. The rearrangement links TRBV6-5 to TRBJ2-7, with no clear D. Germline CDR1 MNHEY, CDR2 SVGAGI. V was clipped by 6 bases and J by 0 bases, with 12 bases between them. The CDR3 is 14 residues long.

The rearrangement uses TRBV7-2 and TRBJ2-1, with 9 bases that match TRBD2. Trimming took 4 bases from V and 4 from J; bases not matched to a gene: 5. Germline V gives CDR1 SGHTA, CDR2 FQGNSA. The CDR3 has 15 amino acids. The CDR3, as DNA: TGTGCCAGCAGCTCCGGACTAGCGCAATACAATGAGCAGTTCTTC. It specifies CASSSGLAQYNEQFF. Variable domain in full (rest from reference TRBV7-2 and TRBJ2-1): GAGVSQSPSNKVTEKGKDVELRCDPISGHTALYWYRQSLGQGLEFLIYFQGNSAPDKSGLPSDRFSAERTGGSVSTLTIQRTQQEDSAVYLCASSSGLAQYNEQFFGPGTRLTVL.

By share, this clone counts as medium-sized. The rearrangement joins TRBV13 to TRBJ1-1; maybe TRBD1 (5 bases). With 5 bases removed from V and 1 base from J, the gap between germline ends came to 8 bases. CDR1 PRHDT and CDR2 FYEKMQ come from the germline V gene (reference sequence). The CDR3 is 13 residues long. CDR3 in DNA: TGTGCCAGCAGCAACGACAGGAACACTGAAGCTTTCTTT. Its translation: CASSNDRNTEAFF.

V and J are TRBV10-3 and TRBJ2-3; 9 bases map to TRBD1. Germline V gene lookup returns CDR1 ENHRY and CDR2 SYGVKD. This CDR3 region has 13 residues. Germline trimming cut 9 bases from V and 3 bases from J; bases unmatched to any gene: 4. The CDR3 sequence: CAILDRGTDTQYF. DNA for the CDR3: TGTGCCATACTCGACAGGGGGACAGATACGCAGTATTTT.

The rearrangement uses TRBV6-5 and TRBJ2-7; TRBD1 agrees at 8 bases. V lost 6 bases to trimming and J lost 3 bases; unmatched junction nucleotides: 7. In germline, CDR1 is MNHEY, CDR2 SVGAGI. The CDR3 has 14 amino acids. The CDR3 region has the DNA TGTGCCAGCAGGGGGACAGGTTTCGGCTACGAGCAGTACTTC. This translates into CASRGTGFGYEQYF.

V is TRBV2 and J is TRBJ1-5; 7 bases fit TRBD1. Germline CDR1 is SNHLY and CDR2 is FYNNEI. Germline trimming cut 5 bases from V and 5 bases from J; bases unmatched to any gene: 6. This CDR3 is 14 amino acids long. The DNA for the CDR3 is TGTGCCAGCAGTCAGACAGGGCCCCATCAGCCCCAGCATTTT. It is translated as CASSQTGPHQPQHF.

The chain combines TRBV27 with TRBJ1-6; D ambiguous. Trimming stripped 3 bases from V and 0 bases from J, with 9 bases between. The CDR3 consists of 16 residues. The germline gives CDR1 MNHEY, CDR2 SMNVEV (reference sequence). The CDR3 sequence is CASSFGSFSYNSPLHF. CDR3 bases: TGTGCCAGCAGTTTTGGGAGTTTCTCCTATAATTCACCCCTCCACTTT.

The chain recombines TRBV27 with TRBJ1-5; 7 nucleotides match TRBD1. The CDR3 is 15 amino acids. The trim removed 6 bases at V and 3 bases at J, leaving 8 bases unmatched. Looked up from germline, CDR1 is MNHEY and CDR2 is SMNVEV (reference sequence). The CDR3 reads CASREQGRFNQPQHF. The CDR3 bases are TGTGCCAGCAGGGAACAGGGGAGGTTCAATCAGCCCCAGCATTTT.

This clone was counted once. The gene calls are TRBV4-3 and TRBJ2-5, with no clear D. The V gene lost 1 base and the J gene lost 2 bases, with 11 bases spanning the gap. Germline V gene data show CDR1 as LGHNA and CDR2 as YSLEER. The CDR3 spans 15 residues. In nucleotides, the CDR3 is TGCGCCAGCAGCCAAGTCCACTCACCTCAAGAGACCCAGTACTTC. It is translated as CASSQVHSPQETQYF.

The chain links TRBV12-5 to TRBJ2-1; D not certain. The CDR3 consists of 13 residues. Germline V lookup: CDR1 LGHNT, CDR2 FRNRAP. V lost 5 bases to trimming and J lost 4 bases, with 9 bases between them. This CDR3 reads CASGLTTYNEQFF. For the CDR3, the DNA is TGTGCTAGTGGTCTGACAACTTACAATGAGCAGTTCTTC.

The rearrangement joins TRBV7-3 to TRBJ1-2; D may be TRBD1 (5 bases). The CDR3 extends over 15 amino acids. The V gene's germline CDR1 is SGHTA and CDR2 FQGTGA. V shed 5 bases and J shed 4 bases, with 17 bases lying between them. The CDR3 DNA reads TGTGCCAGCAGCCCGTCCGGGGGGTTGGGCTATGGCTACACCTTC. This translates into CASSPSGGLGYGYTF.

This clone was seen once. The chain combines TRBV19 with TRBJ1-1; the D gene is possibly TRBD1 (5 bases). CDR3 length: 14 amino acids. V lost 6 bases to trimming and J lost 0 bases, with 11 bases between them. CDR1 LNHDA and CDR2 SQIVND come from the germline V gene (reference sequence). The CDR3 nucleotides read TGTGCCAGTAGGGGGGGAGGGATGAACACTGAAGCTTTCTTT. Translated, it gives CASRGGGMNTEAFF. The full variable domain, its missing parts supplied by reference TRBV19 and TRBJ1-1, is DGGITQSPKYLFRKEGQNVTLSCEQNLNHDAMYWYRQDPGQGLRLIYYSQIVNDFQKGDIAEGYSVSREKKESFPLTVTSAQKNPTAFYLCASRGGGMNTEAFFGQGTRLTVV.

The gene calls are TRBV4-3 and TRBJ2-7; D perhaps matches TRBD1 (6 bases). V was pared by 0 bases and J by 3 bases, with 12 bases between. CDR1 is LGHNA, CDR2 YSLEER, per germline. The CDR3 covers 15 residues. The CDR3 region has the DNA TGCGCCAGCAGCCAAGAAGGTCAGGGGAACTACGAGCAGTACTTC. This translates into CASSQEGQGNYEQYF.

The rearrangement joins TRBV2 to TRBJ1-4; 7 positions agree with TRBD1. Per the germline V gene, CDR1 is SNHLY and CDR2 is FYNNEI. The CDR3 runs to 13 residues. The trim removed 5 bases at V and 8 bases at J, leaving 5 bases unmatched. The CDR3 here is CASSTGAAEKLFF. DNA for the CDR3: TGTGCCAGCAGTACAGGGGCGGCGGAAAAACTGTTTTTT.

This chain joins TRBV6-6 and TRBJ2-1, with 8 bases identical to TRBD2. Germline lookup yields CDR1 MNHNY and CDR2 SVGAGI (reference sequence). J lost 4 bases, V lost 8 bases, and 7 bases had no gene match. This CDR3 is built from 14 residues. The CDR3: CASRRSGSYNEQFF. The DNA for the CDR3 is TGTGCCAGCCGACGGAGCGGGAGTTACAATGAGCAGTTCTTC.

The CDR3 DNA reads TGTGCCAGCAGCGATGGAGGGTTGGATACGCAGTATTTT. As protein: CASSDGGLDTQYF. The chain links TRBV2 to TRBJ2-3, with D possibly being TRBD2 (6 bases). The CDR3 sequence is 13 residues long. In germline, CDR1 is SNHLY, CDR2 FYNNEI. Trimming left V 6 bases short and J 6 bases short, with 13 bases between.

The V and J genes are TRBV11-2 and TRBJ1-1; 9 bases map to TRBD1. CDR3 length: 15 amino acids. From germline, CDR1 is SGHAT and CDR2 FQNNGV. V shed 2 bases, J shed 6 bases, and the junction held 7 bases outside the gene matches. DNA of the CDR3: TGTGCCAGCAGCTTACTTACAGGGGGCGCGCCTGAAGCTTTCTTT. Amino acid sequence: CASSLLTGGAPEAFF.

The rearrangement links TRBV15 to TRBJ1-5; no definite D call. The V end was cut by 0 bases, the J end by 3 bases, with 9 bases between. Germline V gene data show CDR1 as LNHNV and CDR2 as YYDKDF (reference sequence). There are 15 residues in the CDR3. CDR3 coding DNA: TGTGCCACCAGCAGAGATACACGGGTCAATCAGCCCCAGCATTTT. It specifies CATSRDTRVNQPQHF.

This chain uses TRBV6-4 with TRBJ1-2; 10 positions match TRBD1. The V gene end was trimmed by 6 bases and the J gene end by 7 bases; junction bases not matched to a gene: 2. This CDR3 region has 12 residues. Germline assignment: CDR1 MRHNA and CDR2 SNTAGT. CDR3 region: CASSWTGGGYTF. The CDR3 DNA reads as TGTGCCAGCAGCTGGACAGGGGGTGGCTACACCTTC.

The chain couples TRBV7-3 to TRBJ2-3; no definite D call. With 0 bases removed from V and 0 bases from J, the gap between germline ends came to 4 bases. This CDR3 is built from 14 residues. Germline V gene lookup returns CDR1 SGHTA and CDR2 FQGTGA. The CDR3, as DNA: TGTGCCAGCAGCTTAACAGCTAGCACAGATACGCAGTATTTT. It translates to CASSLTASTDTQYF. Full variable domain (missing parts from reference TRBV7-3 and TRBJ2-3): GAGVSQTPSNKVTEKGKYVELRCDPISGHTALYWYRQSLGQGPEFLIYFQGTGAADDSGLPNDRFFAVRPEGSVSTLKIQRTERGDSAVYLCASSLTASTDTQYFGPGTRLTVL.

This chain joins TRBV27 and TRBJ2-7, with TRBD2 as a possible D gene (5 bases). The V gene's germline CDR1 is MNHEY and CDR2 SMNVEV (reference sequence). This CDR3 comprises 14 residues. V shed 3 bases and J shed 1 base, with 10 bases lying between them. CDR3 nucleotide sequence: TGTGCCAGCAGTTTTTACGGGAATTCCTACGAGCAGTACTTC. Translation gives CASSFYGNSYEQYF.

This clone was counted only a few times. The chain combines TRBV27 with TRBJ2-7; maybe TRBD2 (6 bases). The CDR3 runs 14 residues. V was pared by 6 bases and J by 6 bases, with 18 bases between. Per the germline V gene, CDR1 is MNHEY and CDR2 is SMNVEV (reference sequence). CDR3 amino acids: CASSSLGRGGEQYF. In DNA form, the CDR3 reads TGTGCCAGCAGCTCCCTGGGGCGGGGAGGCGAGCAGTACTTC.

The chain employs TRBV7-9 and TRBJ2-1; D is perhaps TRBD2 (5 bases). CDR3 length equals 14 residues. Per the germline V gene, CDR1 is SEHNR and CDR2 is FQNEAQ (reference sequence). Trimming left V 1 base short and J 10 bases short, with 14 bases between. The CDR3 bases are TGTGCCAGCAGCTTAGGGGCGGGTGTAGGGGAGCAGTTCTTC. Encoded protein: CASSLGAGVGEQFF.

On this clone: At one boundary the junction diverges from the germline segment, which might be a read error. J is TRBJ2-1 and V is TRBV18, with D perhaps matching TRBD2 (6 bases). Looked up from germline, CDR1 is KGHSH and CDR2 is LQKENI. The CDR3 spans 13 residues. As DNA, the CDR3 is TGTGCCAGCGCCCCCGCGCGGGAAAATGCGCAGTTCTTC. It is translated as CASAPARENAQFF.

By proportion, this clone is medium-sized. The chain carries TRBV18 and TRBJ1-5; D remains unclear. Germline V gives CDR1 KGHSH, CDR2 LQKENI. This CDR3 has 14 amino acids. With 6 bases removed from V and 9 bases from J, the gap between germline ends came to 18 bases. The CDR3, as DNA: TGTGCCAGCTCCTCCGGACTCCAAAAGGGGCCCCAGCATTTT. It yields the protein CASSSGLQKGPQHF.

The chain has TRBV7-2 and TRBJ2-7; 7 bases map to TRBD1. Trimming took 4 bases from V and 5 from J; bases not matched to a gene: 8. The germline V gene has CDR1 SGHTA and CDR2 FQGNSA. CDR3 length: 14 amino acids. The CDR3 sequence is CASSSRQGSNEQYF. The DNA for the CDR3 is TGTGCCAGCAGCTCCAGACAGGGCTCGAACGAGCAGTACTTC.

This clone was found once. The chain couples TRBV28 to TRBJ2-1; D perhaps matches TRBD2 (6 bases). CDR1 is MDHEN and CDR2 is SYDVKM in the germline V gene. The CDR3 is 15 residues long. The ends were cut back, 8 bases at V and 3 bases at J, with 17 bases in the middle. The CDR3 sequence: CASGAGTSNYNEQFF. The DNA of the CDR3 is TGTGCCAGCGGTGCCGGGACTTCAAACTACAATGAGCAGTTCTTC.

The chain has TRBV5-1 and TRBJ2-3; D is unresolved. V was trimmed by 0 bases and J by 0 bases, leaving 8 bases between them. Germline CDR1 reads SGHRS; CDR2 reads YFSETQ. The CDR3 length is 15 residues. CDR3 sequence reads: CASSLGGASTDTQYF. CDR3 sequence (DNA): TGCGCCAGCAGCTTGGGCGGAGCCAGCACAGATACGCAGTATTTT.

This clone was counted only a few times. The chain uses TRBV28 and TRBJ1-4, with TRBD1 as a possible D gene (6 bases). Germline CDR1 is MDHEN and CDR2 is SYDVKM. The CDR3 loop spans 14 amino acids. V gave up 8 bases and J gave up 7 bases, with 17 bases separating them. CDR3 nucleotides: TGTGCCAGCCGGAGACAGGTGTTAAGTGAAAAACTGTTTTTT. It specifies CASRRQVLSEKLFF.

The chain joins TRBV30 to TRBJ1-4; possible D gene TRBD1, 5 bases. CDR3 length: 13 residues. Trimming left V 3 bases short and J 8 bases short, with 13 bases between. Germline lookup yields CDR1 GTSNPN and CDR2 SVGIG (reference sequence). In nucleotides, the CDR3 is TGTGCCTGGAGCCCAGGGTTTATAGAAAAACTGTTTTTT. Its translation: CAWSPGFIEKLFF.